This TCR beta chain appears in the sequencing data of a study of blood T cell repertoires in COVID-19. Across the study: The study drew acute and convalescent COVID-19 samples from the United States, Italy and Spain. T cells, B-cell-depleted T cells, or PBMCs supplied cDNA or gDNA.

As handled by the study authors: Counts of nucleated cells, estimated from reference gene primer amplification, were obtained. The protocol was immunoSEQ multiplex PCR, while the TCRdb copy is restricted to in-frame clones and leaves out a portion. That table gives V, J and clone size, and the DNA gave D and trimming. The sample shows tens of thousands of clones, roughly 80% of them seen only once. This clone was seen a few times. Sequencing input: peripheral blood. This sequence was found in a woman in her fifties or sixties with acute or convalescent COVID-19.

The CDR3 nucleotides are TGTGCCACCAGCAGCCTCGGGAGCGGCACCGGGGAGCTGTTTTTT. Translating it yields CATSSLGSGTGELFF. The chain recombines TRBV15 with TRBJ2-2; D may be TRBD2 (6 bases). The CDR3 runs 15 residues. Germline-derived CDR1 and CDR2 are LNHNV and YYDKDF (reference sequence). Trimming shortened V by 3 bases and J by 4 bases, and 12 bases separated the two germline ends. The whole variable domain, remainder taken from reference TRBV15 and TRBJ2-2, is DAMVIQNPRYQVTQFGKPVTLSCSQTLNHNVMYWYQQKSSQAPKLLFHYYDKDFNNEADTPDNFQSRRPNTSFCFLDIRSPGLGDTAMYLCATSSLGSGTGELFFGEGSRLTVL.